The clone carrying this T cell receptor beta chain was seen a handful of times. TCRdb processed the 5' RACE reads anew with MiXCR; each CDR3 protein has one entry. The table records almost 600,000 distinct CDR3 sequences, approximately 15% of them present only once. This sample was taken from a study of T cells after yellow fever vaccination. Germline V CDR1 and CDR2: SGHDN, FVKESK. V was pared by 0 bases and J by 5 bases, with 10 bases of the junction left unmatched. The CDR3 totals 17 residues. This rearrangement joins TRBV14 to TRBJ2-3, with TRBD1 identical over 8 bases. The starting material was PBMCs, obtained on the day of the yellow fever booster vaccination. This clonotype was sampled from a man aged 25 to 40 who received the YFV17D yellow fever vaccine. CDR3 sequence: CASSQDIRTGSGDTQYF. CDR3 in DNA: TGTGCCAGCAGCCAAGATATCCGGACAGGGTCTGGAGATACGCAGTATTTT.